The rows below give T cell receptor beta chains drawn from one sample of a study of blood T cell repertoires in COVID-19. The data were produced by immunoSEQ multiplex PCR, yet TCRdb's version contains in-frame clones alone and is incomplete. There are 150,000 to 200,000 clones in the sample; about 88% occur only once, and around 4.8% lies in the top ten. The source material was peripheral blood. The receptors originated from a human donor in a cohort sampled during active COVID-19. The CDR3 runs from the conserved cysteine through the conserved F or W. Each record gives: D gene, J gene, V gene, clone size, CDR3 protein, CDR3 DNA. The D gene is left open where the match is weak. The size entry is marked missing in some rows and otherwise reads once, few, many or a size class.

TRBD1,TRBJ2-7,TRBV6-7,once,CASSYRNPGTESYEQYF,TGTGCCAGCAGTTACCGAAACCCCGGGACAGAGTCCTACGAGCAGTACTTC
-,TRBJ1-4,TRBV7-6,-,CASSLGQSEKLFF,TGTGCCAGCAGCTTGGGGCAGAGTGAAAAACTGTTTTTT
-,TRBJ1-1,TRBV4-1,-,CASSQAQGSATEAFF,TGCGCCAGCAGCCAGGCCCAGGGATCGGCAACTGAAGCTTTCTTT
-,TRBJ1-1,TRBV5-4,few,CASSTQTQGLTFF,TGTGCCAGCAGCACCCAAACCCAGGGTCTCACTTTCTTT
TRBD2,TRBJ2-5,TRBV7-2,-,CASTSLGRGEETQYF,TGTGCCAGCACTAGCTTAGGGCGGGGGGAAGAGACCCAGTACTTC
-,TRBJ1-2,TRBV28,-,CASSSLQGFYGYTF,TGTGCCAGCAGTTCTCTCCAGGGGTTCTATGGCTACACCTTC
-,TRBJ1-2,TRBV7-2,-,CASSSWDKGLYGYTF,TGTGCCAGCAGCTCGTGGGACAAGGGACTATATGGCTACACCTTC
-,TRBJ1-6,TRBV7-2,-,CASSPRVGGSYNSPLHF,TGTGCCAGCAGCCCACGCGTCGGGGGATCCTATAATTCACCCCTCCACTTT
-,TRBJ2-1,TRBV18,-,CASSPLLQGIREQFF,TGTGCCAGCTCACCACTGTTACAGGGCATTCGGGAGCAGTTCTTC
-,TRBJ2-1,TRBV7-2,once,CASSLHPTGRGNEQFF,TGTGCCAGCAGCCTCCACCCCACAGGGAGGGGCAATGAGCAGTTCTTC
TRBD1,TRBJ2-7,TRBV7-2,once,CASSPGQGIYEQYF,TGTGCCAGCAGCCCCGGACAGGGAATCTACGAGCAGTACTTC
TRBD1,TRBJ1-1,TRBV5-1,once,CASSPGGRNTEAFF,TGCGCCAGCAGCCCAGGGGGGAGGAACACTGAAGCTTTCTTT
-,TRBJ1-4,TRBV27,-,CASSFTPILTQGEKLFF,TGTGCCAGCAGTTTCACCCCAATCCTTACGCAGGGTGAAAAACTGTTTTTT
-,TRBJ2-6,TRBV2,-,CASSREREARGFTGANVLTF,TGTGCCAGCAGTCGGGAAAGAGAGGCCAGGGGATTCACTGGGGCCAACGTCCTGACTTTC
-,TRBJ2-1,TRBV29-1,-,CSVEDGRGWFF,TGCAGCGTTGAAGACGGGCGGGGCTGGTTCTTC
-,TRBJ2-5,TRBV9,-,CASSPGGGGETQYF,TGTGCCAGCAGCCCAGGAGGGGGCGGGGAGACCCAGTACTTC
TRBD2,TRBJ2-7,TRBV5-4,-,CAKHLAGANEQYF,TGTGCCAAACACCTAGCGGGAGCGAACGAGCAGTACTTC
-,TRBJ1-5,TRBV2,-,CASRATGKGQPQHF,TGTGCCAGCAGAGCCACAGGGAAGGGGCAGCCCCAGCATTTT
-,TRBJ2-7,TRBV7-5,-,CARSLEKPGTGEYEQYF,TGTGCCAGAAGCTTAGAGAAACCCGGGACAGGGGAATACGAGCAGTACTTC
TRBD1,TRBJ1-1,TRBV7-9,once,CASSAQGANTEAFF,TGTGCCAGCAGCGCCCAGGGGGCGAACACTGAAGCTTTCTTT
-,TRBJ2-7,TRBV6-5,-,CASSYRAGGSSYEQYF,TGTGCCAGCAGTTACCGCGCTGGCGGAAGCTCCTACGAGCAGTACTTC
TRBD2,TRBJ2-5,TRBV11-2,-,CASSLGLAGAQETQYF,TGTGCCAGCAGCTTAGGACTAGCGGGGGCCCAAGAGACCCAGTACTTC
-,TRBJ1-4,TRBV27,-,CASAPGQLYEKLFF,TGTGCCAGCGCCCCGGGACAACTATATGAAAAACTGTTTTTT
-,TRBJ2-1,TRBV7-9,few,CASIPDSRNEQFF,TGTGCCAGCATTCCCGACTCCCGCAATGAGCAGTTCTTC
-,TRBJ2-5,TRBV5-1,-,CASSPFAGPQETQYF,TGCGCCAGCAGCCCCTTTGCGGGACCGCAAGAGACCCAGTACTTC
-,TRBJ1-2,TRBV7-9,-,CASSSLTNLAGYTF,TGTGCCAGCAGCTCGTTGACTAACCTGGCTGGCTACACCTTC
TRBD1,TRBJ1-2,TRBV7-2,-,CASSLGQGAVYGYTF,TGTGCCAGCAGCTTAGGACAGGGGGCGGTCTATGGCTACACCTTC
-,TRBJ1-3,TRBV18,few,CASSPPGRGNTIYF,TGTGCCAGCTCACCACCGGGCCGAGGAAACACCATATATTTT